This entry is about one T cell receptor beta chain. Its specificity is not known. The CDR3 is 17 residues long. Germline values: CDR1 MGHRA, CDR2 YSYEKL. Unmatched junction bases numbered 10, after V lost 4 bases and J lost 6 bases. This record belongs to a study of beta chain features in type 1 diabetes. At the level of the study: Healthy donors and patients showed comparable age, gender and cell yields. Study-wide results and limits: Across all four CD4+ subsets, people with type 1 diabetes showed modestly shorter TCRB CDR3s.

All of the sorted populations showed purity greater than 98%. The whole isolated RNA underwent reverse transcription, so sequencing captured expressed TCRB transcripts. Libraries were prepared by immunoSEQ multiplex PCR; TCRdb keeps only in-frame clonotypes and omits some of them. The data contain under 300,000 clones, less than 30% of them singletons. This chain links TRBV4-1 with TRBJ2-3, with 13 bases that match TRBD2. The sample comprised naive CD4+ T cells from blood. The receptor was isolated from a woman aged 30 to 39 with type 1 diabetes. The CDR3 here is CASSPRGTSGNPDTQYF. The CDR3, as DNA: TGCGCCAGCAGCCCGCGAGGGACTAGCGGGAACCCTGATACGCAGTATTTT.